Listed below are T cell receptor beta chains from one sample, sequenced in a study of shared clonotypes between healthy human individuals. Sequenced by immunoSEQ multiplex PCR; TCRdb stores in-frame clones only, minus some. Of roughly 1,000,000 clones detected, around 82% appear once; the ten largest clones hold approximately 0.5%. Sequenced: memory CD4+ T cells from PBMCs. These TCRs come from a man younger than 35 in good health. Some clones in this sample may be carry-over from other donors' samples. CDR3s include the opening cysteine and the closing phenylalanine or tryptophan. A D gene is named only where the DNA matches it firmly. Rows give clone size only sometimes, using once, few, many, or a class for an expanded clone.

clone_size: .; d_call: .; j_call: TRBJ1-4; v_call: TRBV5-4; cdr3_aa: CASSSPDGEKLFF; cdr3_nt: TGTGCCAGCAGCTCACCAGACGGGGAAAAACTGTTTTTT
clone_size: .; d_call: .; j_call: TRBJ1-2; v_call: TRBV9; cdr3_aa: CASSVGSRDYGYTF; cdr3_nt: TGTGCCAGCAGCGTAGGATCGCGGGACTATGGCTACACCTTC
clone_size: .; d_call: TRBD2; j_call: TRBJ2-7; v_call: TRBV4-2; cdr3_aa: CASSSRRGAAPYEQYF; cdr3_nt: TGTGCCAGCAGCTCCCGGCGGGGGGCCGCACCCTACGAGCAGTACTTC
clone_size: .; d_call: TRBD2; j_call: TRBJ2-1; v_call: TRBV9; cdr3_aa: CASSAGTINEQFF; cdr3_nt: TGTGCCAGCAGCGCCGGGACTATCAATGAGCAGTTCTTC
clone_size: .; d_call: .; j_call: TRBJ2-2; v_call: TRBV27; cdr3_aa: CASSPFQGGTGELFF; cdr3_nt: TGTGCCAGCAGTCCATTTCAGGGAGGCACCGGGGAGCTGTTTTTT
clone_size: .; d_call: .; j_call: TRBJ2-1; v_call: TRBV11-2; cdr3_aa: CASSLNRGAYNEQFF; cdr3_nt: TGTGCCAGCAGCTTAAATCGCGGGGCCTACAATGAGCAGTTCTTC
clone_size: .; d_call: .; j_call: TRBJ2-2; v_call: TRBV28; cdr3_aa: CASSFTRLNTGELFF; cdr3_nt: TGTGCCAGCAGTTTTACCAGACTGAACACCGGGGAGCTGTTTTTT
clone_size: .; d_call: .; j_call: TRBJ2-1; v_call: TRBV4-2; cdr3_aa: CASSPRGDSNKQFF; cdr3_nt: TGTGCCAGCAGCCCACGCGGGGATAGCAATAAGCAGTTCTTC
clone_size: .; d_call: TRBD1; j_call: TRBJ2-7; v_call: TRBV5-4; cdr3_aa: CASSSPGQRYEQYF; cdr3_nt: TGTGCCAGCAGCTCCCCGGGACAGCGATACGAGCAGTACTTC
clone_size: .; d_call: .; j_call: TRBJ2-3; v_call: TRBV7-8; cdr3_aa: CASSEQILVILGADTQYF; cdr3_nt: TGTGCCAGTAGCGAACAGATCTTGGTAATTCTGGGGGCAGATACGCAGTATTTT
clone_size: .; d_call: .; j_call: TRBJ2-3; v_call: TRBV25-1; cdr3_aa: CASRRDSSPDTQYF; cdr3_nt: TGTGCCAGCAGACGGGACTCCTCGCCAGATACGCAGTATTTT
clone_size: .; d_call: .; j_call: TRBJ2-1; v_call: TRBV6-6; cdr3_aa: CASSYVPRLSYNEQFF; cdr3_nt: TGTGCCAGCAGTTATGTACCAAGGCTCTCCTACAATGAGCAGTTCTTC
clone_size: few; d_call: .; j_call: TRBJ1-4; v_call: TRBV2; cdr3_aa: CASSAGQLNEKLFF; cdr3_nt: TGTGCCAGCAGCGCTGGACAGCTTAATGAAAAACTGTTTTTT
clone_size: .; d_call: TRBD2; j_call: TRBJ2-1; v_call: TRBV2; cdr3_aa: CASSGTSLYYNEQFF; cdr3_nt: TGTGCCAGCAGCGGGACTAGCCTCTACTACAATGAGCAGTTCTTC
clone_size: .; d_call: .; j_call: TRBJ2-7; v_call: TRBV6-4; cdr3_aa: CASRGSVPYEQYF; cdr3_nt: TGTGCCAGCAGGGGGTCAGTTCCCTACGAGCAGTACTTC
clone_size: .; d_call: .; j_call: TRBJ2-7; v_call: TRBV20-1; cdr3_aa: CSALDSYEQYF; cdr3_nt: TGCAGTGCTCTGGACTCCTACGAGCAGTACTTC
clone_size: .; d_call: TRBD2; j_call: TRBJ2-3; v_call: TRBV28; cdr3_aa: CASSTSGESIDTQYF; cdr3_nt: TGTGCCAGCAGTACTAGCGGAGAGTCGATAGATACGCAGTATTTT
clone_size: .; d_call: .; j_call: TRBJ2-7; v_call: TRBV28; cdr3_aa: CASTPSLGSSGQYF; cdr3_nt: TGTGCCAGCACCCCCAGTCTGGGAAGCTCGGGGCAGTACTTC
clone_size: .; d_call: .; j_call: TRBJ1-4; v_call: TRBV7-2; cdr3_aa: CASSLGGGRGEKLFF; cdr3_nt: TGTGCCAGCAGCTTAGGAGGGGGTCGGGGTGAAAAACTGTTTTTT
clone_size: .; d_call: .; j_call: TRBJ2-2; v_call: TRBV28; cdr3_aa: CASISYSNTGELFF; cdr3_nt: TGTGCCAGCATTTCCTACTCTAACACCGGGGAGCTGTTTTTT
clone_size: .; d_call: TRBD1; j_call: TRBJ2-7; v_call: TRBV6-5; cdr3_aa: CASSGQGSLSYEQYF; cdr3_nt: TGTGCCAGCAGTGGACAGGGGTCGTTGTCCTACGAGCAGTACTTC
clone_size: .; d_call: .; j_call: TRBJ2-3; v_call: TRBV30; cdr3_aa: CAWSQGTLLTDTQYF; cdr3_nt: TGTGCCTGGAGTCAAGGGACTCTACTCACAGATACGCAGTATTTT
clone_size: .; d_call: .; j_call: TRBJ2-3; v_call: TRBV27; cdr3_aa: CASRGTDTQYF; cdr3_nt: TGTGCCAGCAGAGGCACAGATACGCAGTATTTT
clone_size: .; d_call: .; j_call: TRBJ1-5; v_call: TRBV30; cdr3_aa: CAWSVRGGQPQHF; cdr3_nt: TGTGCCTGGAGTGTTCGGGGGGGCCAGCCCCAGCATTTT
clone_size: few; d_call: TRBD2; j_call: TRBJ2-5; v_call: TRBV9; cdr3_aa: CASSVGTSGSNQETQYF; cdr3_nt: TGTGCCAGCAGCGTCGGGACTAGCGGGAGTAACCAAGAGACCCAGTACTTC
clone_size: .; d_call: .; j_call: TRBJ2-1; v_call: TRBV7-2; cdr3_aa: CASSLVLTLNEQFF; cdr3_nt: TGTGCCAGCAGCTTAGTTTTAACCCTCAATGAGCAGTTCTTC
clone_size: once; d_call: .; j_call: TRBJ2-3; v_call: TRBV23-1; cdr3_aa: CASQILTSKADTQYF; cdr3_nt: TGCGCCAGCCAAATACTGACAAGTAAGGCAGATACGCAGTATTTT
clone_size: .; d_call: .; j_call: TRBJ1-3; v_call: TRBV7-8; cdr3_aa: CASSPRRNTIYF; cdr3_nt: TGTGCCAGCAGCCCCCGGAGAAACACCATATATTTT
clone_size: many; d_call: .; j_call: TRBJ2-5; v_call: TRBV7-9; cdr3_aa: CASSNQETQYF; cdr3_nt: TGTGCCAGCAGCAACCAAGAGACCCAGTACTTC
clone_size: .; d_call: .; j_call: TRBJ2-3; v_call: TRBV11-2; cdr3_aa: CASSQGGLAADTQYF; cdr3_nt: TGTGCCAGCAGCCAGGGGGGGCTAGCTGCAGATACGCAGTATTTT
clone_size: .; d_call: .; j_call: TRBJ1-5; v_call: TRBV7-2; cdr3_aa: CASSLVGATNQPQHF; cdr3_nt: TGTGCCAGCAGCTTAGTGGGGGCGACAAATCAGCCCCAGCATTTT
clone_size: .; d_call: TRBD2; j_call: TRBJ2-7; v_call: TRBV4-2; cdr3_aa: CASSQGGGSHEQYF; cdr3_nt: TGTGCCAGCAGCCAAGGGGGCGGGAGCCACGAGCAGTACTTC